This T cell receptor beta chain was retrieved from a study of T-cell reconstitution after alpha-beta-depleted transplantation in children. The V segment lost 6 bases and the J segment 6 bases; nucleotides outside the gene matches: 12. There are 16 residues in the CDR3. Germline assignment: CDR1 MGHDK and CDR2 SYGVNS. Unique molecular identifiers were incorporated into the prepared TCRbeta library. TCRdb re-called the PCR reads with MiXCR, one entry per CDR3 protein. The table includes about 540,000 distinct CDR3 sequences, approximately 20% detected once. The genes are TRBV25-1 and TRBJ1-5; the match to TRBD1 covers 9 bases. The material sequenced was PBMCs from the stem cell graft donor, taken from the stem cell graft. This clonotype was sampled from a human donor who donated a stem cell graft to a child with acute lymphoblastic leukemia. CDR3: CASRTSRDRVSQPQHF. The CDR3 nucleotides read TGTGCCAGCAGAACTTCCCGGGACAGGGTGAGTCAGCCCCAGCATTTT.